Described below is a single T cell receptor beta chain sequence and its context. Which antigen it targets is not known. No clone much larger than this one lies a single base away; base qualities are absent. The entry originates in a study of T cells in Graves' hyperthyroidism and ophthalmopathy (dated by TCRdb to between 2018 and 2021). For the wider study: To identify distinguishing TCR V-J signatures, a discovery cohort of 100 patients was used, comprising approximately 40 with Graves' ophthalmopathy and around 57 with stable Graves' hyperthyroidism. An independent validation cohort of around 19 hyperthyroidism patients and roughly 16 patients who later progressed to ophthalmopathy tested prospective prediction of ophthalmopathy. The 100 or so discovery patients were divided at random into training and test sets in a 7:3 ratio. In several Graves' hyperthyroidism patients, the study also compared T-cell repertoires from thyroid tissue with T-cell repertoires from blood. Following sampling, methimazole starting at 30 mg daily was given to hyperthyroidism patients, and high-dose intravenous methylprednisolone was given to ophthalmopathy patients. According to the paper, TCR Vbeta CDR3 sequencing was carried out on over 130 peripheral blood samples, which came from under 50 ophthalmopathy, approximately 72 hyperthyroidism and about 17 progressor patients.

V and J lose 8 bases and 6 bases, and a span of 23 bases separates them. The germline V gene provides CDR1 MNHNS and CDR2 SASEGT. The CDR3 sequence holds 16 residues, the cysteine and phenylalanine included. Only the CDR3 region is kept as DNA, spanning 48 bases read in frame from base 1. What the authors observed across the whole study: No statistical method was used to set the sample size in advance, and investigators knew the group allocation. During validation, the model predicted progression to ophthalmopathy a median of about 6.3 months ahead of onset, with around 71% sensitivity and around 73% specificity. Blood samples also contained most of the expanded thyroid clonotypes (frequency above 0.001), which suggests that blood repertoires may reflect thyroid immune responses. A 13 V-J signature model separated ophthalmopathy from stable hyperthyroidism, with just over 85% sensitivity and about 81% specificity in cross-validation and 80%/75% in testing.

The TCR beta CDR3 regions were amplified from RNA transcripts. The first round of RT-PCR for the TCR CDR3 was performed with the HTBI primer set and the Qiagen OneStep RT-PCR kit. Libraries were constructed in a second round of multiplex PCR, after which size selection and purification were carried out. The libraries were sequenced on an Illumina HiSeq2000 using paired-end 100 bp reads. From the authors' description of their analysis: SOAPnuke was used to process the raw data, with reads discarded if the reads contained adapters or uncalled bases, had a mean Phred below 15, or lacked an exact constant-primer or identifier match. COPE v1.2.5 was used to merge the high-quality paired reads, and each unique nucleotide sequence was defined as a clonotype. Clonotypes were aligned to IMGT TRBV, TRBD and TRBJ reference segments using MiTCR v1.1. The analysis was restricted to V-J combinations with a frequency above 0.0001, which together covered over 99% of the repertoires. The TCS score was defined as F50 (clonal expansion) divided by E x V (chaos), with BLOSUM62-based TCRdist calculated between CDR3 peptides within each V-J. Welch's t-statistics and random forest reduced 500 to 550 V-J features to 13, which were used in a naive Bayes classifier (R e1071). The raw public reads went through TCRdb reprocessing: fastp at Q25, MiXCR clone calling, in-frame beta chains kept. Rows merge per CDR3 protein into single entries with the most common DNA and genes. The V and J calls and clone size come from TCRdb's table, not from the authors' own analysis. Recorded for this sample are hundreds of thousands of distinct CDR3 sequences; roughly 50% of them occurred a single time. The ten largest clonotypes hold 8% to 8.5% of the sample.

Stable Graves' hyperthyroidism was defined as the absence of progression to ophthalmopathy over 18 months of follow-up. Hyperthyroidism patients were aged 18 to 65 years and newly diagnosed, with disease duration of less than 2 months. Exclusion was applied to patients with uncontrolled infections, other autoimmune diseases, pregnancy or lactation. Clinical symptoms, serum thyroxine and TRAb, thyroid ultrasound, and orbital computed tomography formed the basis for the diagnoses. Total RNA was extracted using Trizol reagent, and RNA quality was assessed on an Agilent 2100 Bioanalyzer. The rearrangement joined TRBV6-1 to TRBJ1-5, and TRBD1 may be the D gene, going by 5 matching bases. The specimen sequenced was peripheral blood or thyroid tissue (not recorded which). The sequence was obtained from a woman aged 18-30 years with Graves' hyperthyroidism. Donor details come from another sample of the same person, matched by shared clones. CDR3 loop: CASQLGGGPGFQPQHF. The sequenced DNA is TGTGCCAGCCAACTTGGGGGGGGTCCGGGATTTCAGCCCCAGCATTTT.